This entry lists 11 T cell receptor beta chains sequenced from one sample in a study of T cells after yellow fever vaccination. TCRdb ran MiXCR on the 5' RACE reads and lists one entry per CDR3 protein. The sample consists of around 230,000 distinct CDR3 sequences, less than 7.5% of them appearing once. Sequenced here: CD4+ T cells sorted from PBMCs, sampled on the day of the yellow fever booster vaccination. These receptors all come from a man aged 25 to 40 who received the YFV17D yellow fever vaccine.

Many counts were recorded for this clonotype. The chain has TRBV7-9 and TRBJ2-7; TRBD2 is a possible D gene (6 bases). CDR1 SEHNR and CDR2 FQNEAQ come from the germline V gene (reference sequence). The CDR3 is made up of 12 amino acids. The V and J ends lost 2 bases and 9 bases respectively, with 11 bases between them. The CDR3 loop reads CASSLSLGGQYF. CDR3 DNA sequence: TGTGCCAGCAGCTTATCCTTGGGAGGGCAGTACTTC.

This chain joins TRBV10-3 and TRBJ1-2; TRBD1 matches 9 bases. Looked up from germline, CDR1 is ENHRY and CDR2 is SYGVKD. The length of the CDR3 is 14 residues. With 6 bases clipped from V and 11 bases from J, the junction kept 13 bases outside the gene matches. The CDR3 is CAISPGTGQSGYTF. DNA of the CDR3: TGTGCCATCAGCCCCGGGACAGGGCAATCGGGGTACACCTTC.

This clonotype has more than one count but fewer than ten. This chain connects TRBV25-1 to TRBJ2-2, with D tentatively TRBD2 (6 bases). Looked up from germline, CDR1 is MGHDK and CDR2 is SYGVNS. The ends were cut back, 7 bases at V and 1 base at J, with 25 bases in the middle. The CDR3 is 19 residues long. CDR3 amino acids: CASTEGAPGRRENTGELFF. CDR3 sequence (DNA): TGTGCCAGCACCGAAGGGGCCCCCGGGCGGCGGGAGAACACCGGGGAGCTGTTTTTT. The whole variable domain, remainder taken from reference TRBV25-1 and TRBJ2-2, is EADIYQTPRYLVIGTGKKITLECSQTMGHDKMYWYQQDPGMELHLIHYSYGVNSTEKGDLSSESTVSRIRTEHFPLTLESARPSHTSQYLCASTEGAPGRRENTGELFFGEGSRLTVL.

As to this clonotype: A much larger clone differs by one base, so this may be a read error. J is TRBJ2-7 and V is TRBV7-2; no clear D. This CDR3 has 13 residues. Trimming removed 6 bases from V and 4 bases from J, with 13 bases in between. Germline CDR1 and CDR2: SGHTA and FQGNSA. CDR3 coding DNA: TGTGCCAGCAGGGAAGCGATTTCTTACGAGCAGTACTTC. Residues: CASREAISYEQYF.

The chain links TRBV12-3 or TRBV12-4 to TRBJ2-5, with D possibly matching TRBD2 (6 bases). V gave up 6 bases and J gave up 6 bases, with 14 bases separating them. CDR3 length equals 13 residues. The CDR3 region has the DNA TGTGCCAGCAGCATGGTGGGGAGGAAGACCCAGTACTTC. Amino acid sequence: CASSMVGRKTQYF.

This clonotype was recorded a few times. V usage is TRBV29-1 and J usage is TRBJ2-7; 11 bases are shared with TRBD2. Germline CDR1 is SQVTM and CDR2 is ANQGSEA. The CDR3 covers 12 residues. Trimming removed 6 bases from V and 6 bases from J; junction bases left unmatched: 4. CDR3: CSVTSGKSEQYF. The CDR3 nucleotides read TGCAGCGTGACTAGCGGGAAGAGCGAGCAGTACTTC.

Only a few counts were recorded for this clonotype. The J gene is TRBJ2-2, the V gene TRBV6-5; no definite D call. V was shortened by 0 bases and J by 5 bases, with 16 bases between the two germline ends. CDR1 and CDR2 (germline): MNHEY, SVGAGI. The CDR3 contains 17 residues. CDR3 bases: TGTGCCAGCAGTTACTCGGGCGCAACCTTAGGGACCGGGGAGCTGTTTTTT. It encodes CASSYSGATLGTGELFF.

This clonotype has at least ten counts. V and J are TRBV5-1 and TRBJ2-2; D is unclear. CDR1 and CDR2 from the germline V gene are SGHRS and YFSETQ. V was cut by 4 bases and J by 6 bases, with 10 bases left in between. The CDR3 consists of 13 residues. The CDR3 is CASSPLDPGELFF. DNA for the CDR3: TGCGCCAGCAGCCCTCTGGATCCCGGGGAGCTGTTTTTT.

This clonotype was picked up many times. The V and J genes are TRBV9 and TRBJ2-2, with 8 bases aligning to TRBD2. This CDR3 comprises 15 residues. V trimming: 2 bases; J trimming: 6 bases; junction bases outside the gene matches: 6. The germline CDR1 and CDR2 sequences are SGDLS and YYNGEE. In nucleotides, the CDR3 is TGTGCCAGCAGCGTCAGCGGGAGATCTCCCGGGGAGCTGTTTTTT. Residues: CASSVSGRSPGELFF.

There are many counts of this clonotype. The chain joins TRBV20-1 to TRBJ2-3; tentatively, D is TRBD2 (5 bases). With 6 bases removed from V and 10 bases from J, the gap between germline ends came to 14 bases. Looked up from germline, CDR1 is DFQATT and CDR2 is SNEGSKA (reference sequence). This CDR3 is 11 amino acids long. The CDR3 DNA follows: TGCAGTGCGATCGACTACCCAGCGCAGTATTTT. This codes for CSAIDYPAQYF.

This clonotype was recorded at least ten times. The chain uses TRBV11-2 and TRBJ2-1; the match to TRBD2 covers 8 bases. Per germline, CDR1 SGHAT and CDR2 FQNNGV. Trimming cost V 3 bases and J 15 bases; bases outside gene matches: 7. The CDR3 loop spans 12 amino acids. The CDR3: CASSFAGTSVFF. The DNA of the CDR3 is TGTGCCAGCAGCTTCGCCGGGACTAGTGTGTTCTTC. Variable domain in full (rest from reference TRBV11-2 and TRBJ2-1): EAGVAQSPRYKIIEKRQSVAFWCNPISGHATLYWYQQILGQGPKLLIQFQNNGVVDDSQLPKDRFSAERLKGVDSTLKIQPAKLEDSAVYLCASSFAGTSVFFGPGTRLTVL.